These 7 T cell receptor beta chains share one sample of origin, sequenced in a study of blood T cells in healthy people across ages. With a J-beta primer mix and a sample-barcoded 5' primer, a second PCR ran about 7 to 11 cycles. From the 5' RACE reads, TCRdb called clonotypes with MiXCR, one entry per CDR3 protein. The sample includes over 1,200,000 distinct CDR3 sequences, roughly 60% of them seen just once. The material sequenced was blood. Receptors were obtained from a young man in good health.

The V gene is TRBV11-2, the J gene TRBJ2-3, with 7 bases lining up with TRBD2. V lost 8 bases, J lost 3 bases, and 8 bases stayed unmatched. The CDR3 sequence is 14 residues long. Germline values: CDR1 SGHAT, CDR2 FQNNGV. The CDR3 DNA is TGTGCCAGCGCAGCGGGATTCGGGACAGATACGCAGTATTTT. Amino acid sequence: CASAAGFGTDTQYF.

The chain couples TRBV6-5 to TRBJ2-5; D is tentatively TRBD1 or TRBD2 (5 bases each). The CDR3 has 16 residues. In germline, CDR1 is MNHEY, CDR2 SVGAGI. Trimming pared 4 bases from V and 0 bases from J, leaving 15 bases between. The CDR3 reads CASSLRQRGYQETQYF. CDR3 DNA: TGTGCCAGCAGTTTACGACAGAGGGGATACCAAGAGACCCAGTACTTC.

The chain links TRBV15 to TRBJ1-2; D not certain. The CDR3 is 16 residues long. V lost 0 bases and J lost 4, with 15 bases in between. Germline V gene sequence: CDR1 LNHNV, CDR2 YYDKDF (reference sequence). CDR3 nucleotides: TGTGCCACCAGCAGAGATCAGACGGTTAGATTCTATGGCTACACCTTC. Residues: CATSRDQTVRFYGYTF.

The table lists this clonotype with many counts. The chain has TRBV10-3 and TRBJ2-3; the D gene is possibly TRBD2 (5 bases). The CDR3 runs to 16 residues. The germline gives CDR1 ENHRY, CDR2 SYGVKD. With 6 bases removed from V and 1 base from J, the gap between germline ends came to 17 bases. This CDR3 reads CAIRIAGRERTDTQYF. The DNA for the CDR3 is TGTGCCATCAGAATTGCTGGCCGGGAACGCACAGATACGCAGTATTTT.

This chain links TRBV20-1 with TRBJ2-4, with 7 bases aligning to TRBD1. The CDR3 loop spans 15 amino acids. V gave up 1 base and J gave up 6 bases; unmatched junction bases: 9. CDR1 DFQATT and CDR2 SNEGSKA come from the germline V gene (reference sequence). DNA of the CDR3: TGCAGTGCTAGAGCGGAGACAGGGTCTAGAAACATTCAGTACTTC. Amino acids: CSARAETGSRNIQYF.

The table lists this clonotype with a few counts. The chain couples TRBV6-2 or TRBV6-3 to TRBJ2-7, with D possibly matching TRBD2 (5 bases). CDR3 length: 15 amino acids. Deletions cut 5 bases from V and 0 bases from J, with 14 bases between. In germline, CDR1 is MNHEY, CDR2 SVGEGT. The CDR3 DNA sequence: TGTGCCAGCAGTCACTGGACTTCCAGCTCCTACGAGCAGTACTTC. This translates into CASSHWTSSSYEQYF.

About this clonotype itself: At one end the junction does not follow the germline gene, possibly because of a read error. J is TRBJ2-3 and V is TRBV6-4; 14 nucleotides agree with TRBD2. Germline lookup yields CDR1 MRHNA and CDR2 SNTAGT. This CDR3 has 15 amino acids. The CDR3 loop reads CANSVTSGGADTQYF. The DNA for the CDR3 is TGTGCCAACAGTGTGACTAGCGGGGGGGCAGATACGCAGTATTTT.